The 25 T cell receptor beta chains in this list originate from one sample, sequenced in a study of T cells after yellow fever vaccination. TCRdb ran MiXCR on the 5' RACE reads and lists one entry per CDR3 protein. The sample consists of a few hundred thousand distinct CDR3 sequences, approximately 4% of them appearing once. The material was PBMCs, obtained 5 days after the yellow fever booster vaccination. These receptors were collected from a man aged 18 to 29 who received the YFV17D yellow fever vaccine.

The chain joins TRBV5-4 to TRBJ2-1; 9 bases are shared with TRBD2. Unmatched junction bases numbered 11, after V lost 4 bases and J lost 6 bases. CDR3 length equals 16 residues. CDR1 SGHNT and CDR2 YYREEE come from the germline V gene (reference sequence). CDR3 region: CASSAGLAIRGNEQFF. The CDR3 DNA sequence: TGTGCCAGCAGCGCTGGACTAGCGATAAGAGGCAATGAGCAGTTCTTC. Full variable domain (rest looked up from reference TRBV5-4 and TRBJ2-1): ETGVTQSPTHLIKTRGQQVTLRCSSQSGHNTVSWYQQALGQGPQFIFQYYREEENGRGNFPPRFSGLQFPNYSSELNVNALELDDSALYLCASSAGLAIRGNEQFFGPGTRLTVL.

This clonotype was detected ten times or more. The J gene is TRBJ2-1, the V gene TRBV5-1; D unclear. The V and J ends lost 0 bases and 9 bases respectively, with 7 bases between them. Per germline, CDR1 SGHRS and CDR2 YFSETQ. The CDR3 is 12 amino acids. In DNA form, the CDR3 reads TGCGCCAGCAGCTTGGTGATGGGTGAGCAGTTCTTC. It specifies CASSLVMGEQFF.

This clonotype was seen only a few times. The gene calls are TRBV7-6 and TRBJ2-5, with no clear D. This CDR3 region has 16 residues. The V gene's germline CDR1 is SGHVS and CDR2 FNYEAQ. Trimming cost V 1 base and J 5 bases, with 17 bases left between them. CDR3 loop: CASSLGDIYPRETQYF. CDR3 nucleotides: TGTGCCAGCAGCTTAGGTGACATTTACCCTAGGGAGACCCAGTACTTC.

This clonotype was counted many times. The chain couples TRBV10-3 to TRBJ1-4; no clear D. V was cut by 0 bases and J by 7 bases, with 12 bases left in between. CDR3 length: 15 amino acids. Germline lookup yields CDR1 ENHRY and CDR2 SYGVKD. The CDR3 region has the DNA TGTGCCATCAGTGAGTCGAGTGGATGGGGTGAAAAACTGTTTTTT. Translating gives CAISESSGWGEKLFF.

The chain couples TRBV5-1 to TRBJ2-3; D is possibly TRBD2 (5 bases). With 2 bases removed from V and 10 bases from J, the gap between germline ends came to 11 bases. From germline, CDR1 is SGHRS and CDR2 YFSETQ. The CDR3 is 12 residues long. CDR3 amino acids: CASSFSGDAQYF. The CDR3 nucleotides are TGCGCCAGCAGCTTTTCCGGGGATGCGCAGTATTTT.

The rearrangement links TRBV7-8 to TRBJ2-1; D is uncertain. This CDR3 region has 14 residues. V lost 0 bases to trimming and J lost 8 bases, with 11 bases between them. Germline lookup yields CDR1 SGHVS and CDR2 FQNEAQ. CDR3 sequence: CASSLALGMDEQFF. CDR3 in DNA: TGTGCCAGCAGCTTAGCGCTAGGGATGGATGAGCAGTTCTTC.

In this sample, this clonotype turned up many times. An end of the junction differs from the germline gene, which may be a read error. The gene calls are TRBV7-8 and TRBJ2-1; 12 nucleotides agree with TRBD2. Per the germline V gene, CDR1 is SGHVS and CDR2 is FQNEAQ. This CDR3 region has 17 residues. CDR3 DNA: TGTGCCAGCAGCCTAGCTCCTAGCGGGGGGGCCGGTAATGAGCAGTTCTTC. This encodes CASSLAPSGGAGNEQFF. The variable domain in full, completed from reference TRBV7-8 and TRBJ2-1, reads GAGVSQSPRYKVAKRGQDVALRCDPISGHVSLFWYQQALGQGPEFLTYFQNEAQLDKSGLPSDRFFAERPEGSVSTLKIQRTQQEDSAVYLCASSLAPSGGAGNEQFFGPGTRLTVL.

The chain couples TRBV9 to TRBJ1-5; D is ambiguous. Trimming left V 4 bases short and J 7 bases short, with 18 bases between. Germline V gene data show CDR1 as SGDLS and CDR2 as YYNGEE. The CDR3 has 15 amino acids. CDR3 loop: CASSPHGEPSQPQHF. The CDR3 DNA follows: TGTGCCAGCAGCCCCCATGGGGAACCCAGCCAGCCCCAGCATTTT.

This clonotype has a handful of counts. The chain is built from TRBV9 and TRBJ2-5; 16 bases fit TRBD2. This CDR3 contains 15 residues. V gave up 7 bases and J gave up 7 bases; unmatched junction bases: 7. Germline V lookup: CDR1 SGDLS, CDR2 YYNGEE. The CDR3 DNA reads as TGTGCCAGCTCTGGGACTAGCGGGGGGGCCGGGACCCAGTACTTC. Residues: CASSGTSGGAGTQYF.

The chain links TRBV5-1 to TRBJ2-7; 11 positions agree with TRBD2. The germline CDR1 and CDR2 sequences are SGHRS and YFSETQ. The V and J ends lost 1 base and 5 bases, in that order; junction bases with no gene match: 2. This CDR3 contains 14 residues. The CDR3, as DNA: TGCGCCAGCAGCTTGCTAGCGGGGGGTAACGAGCAGTACTTC. Protein: CASSLLAGGNEQYF.

This clonotype was counted at least ten times. This CDR3 reads CASSLLAATYNEQFF. The CDR3 nucleotides read TGTGCCAGCAGCTTATTAGCGGCGACCTACAATGAGCAGTTCTTC. The gene calls are TRBV7-2 and TRBJ2-1; the D gene is possibly TRBD2 (6 bases). Germline loops: CDR1 SGHTA, CDR2 FQGNSA. V was trimmed by 2 bases and J by 2 bases, leaving 10 bases between them. The CDR3 runs to 15 residues.

This clonotype was found many times. V is TRBV5-1 and J is TRBJ2-1, with 7 bases fitting TRBD1. From germline, CDR1 is SGHRS and CDR2 YFSETQ. V lost 1 base and J lost 5; bases outside the gene matches: 3. The CDR3 consists of 14 residues. The CDR3 spells CASSLQQGNNEQFF. For the CDR3, the DNA is TGCGCCAGCAGCTTGCAACAGGGGAACAATGAGCAGTTCTTC. The variable domain in full, with the rest retrieved from reference TRBV5-1 and TRBJ2-1, is KAGVTQTPRYLIKTRGQQVTLSCSPISGHRSVSWYQQTPGQGLQFLFEYFSETQRNKGNFPGRFSGRQFSNSRSEMNVSTLELGDSALYLCASSLQQGNNEQFFGPGTRLTVL.

The rearrangement joins TRBV9 to TRBJ2-7, with D maybe TRBD2 (5 bases). V shed 2 bases and J shed 5 bases, with 14 bases lying between them. CDR1 and CDR2 from the germline V gene are SGDLS and YYNGEE. The CDR3 totals 14 residues. The CDR3 region has the DNA TGTGCCAGCAGCGTGGGGTTGTTGAGGGACGAGCAGTACTTC. The encoded protein is CASSVGLLRDEQYF.

This clonotype turned up a few times. The chain employs TRBV6-2 or TRBV6-3 and TRBJ2-7; D ambiguous. The CDR3 spans 14 residues. The V end was cut by 0 bases, the J end by 3 bases, with 9 bases between. The V gene's germline CDR1 is MNHEY and CDR2 SVGEGT. The CDR3 nucleotides are TGTGCCAGCAGTTACTCGACCGAAAACTACGAGCAGTACGTC. It yields the protein CASSYSTENYEQYV.

This clonotype appeared a few times. The V gene is TRBV29-1, the J gene TRBJ1-5; a possible D gene is TRBD1 (5 bases). CDR1 and CDR2 from the germline V gene are SQVTM and ANQGSEA. V lost 4 bases to trimming and J lost 0 bases, with 7 bases between them. The CDR3 consists of 13 residues. The CDR3 reads CSVAGYSNQPQHF. The CDR3 coding sequence is TGCAGCGTTGCAGGGTATAGCAATCAGCCCCAGCATTTT.

CDR3 bases: TGTGCCAGCAGGATAGCGGGGAGTAATGAGCAGTTCTTC. This encodes CASRIAGSNEQFF. The chain links TRBV12-3 or TRBV12-4 to TRBJ2-1, with 8 bases fitting TRBD2. This CDR3 is 13 amino acids long. J was trimmed by 7 bases and V by 6 bases; bases with no gene match: 5.

This clonotype was observed at least ten times. The chain is built from TRBV5-6 and TRBJ1-1, with 8 bases matching TRBD1. Trimming at V came to 0 bases and at J to 7 bases, leaving 2 bases not matched to a gene. This CDR3 comprises 13 residues. From germline, CDR1 is SGHDT and CDR2 YYEEEE. CDR3 sequence reads: CASSLGQGIEAFF. The DNA for the CDR3 is TGTGCCAGCAGCTTGGGACAGGGGATTGAAGCTTTCTTT.

The sample holds many counts of this clonotype. The chain employs TRBV10-3 and TRBJ2-5, with 9 bases identical to TRBD2. The V segment lost 10 bases and the J segment 4 bases; nucleotides outside the gene matches: 10. The CDR3 totals 14 residues. Per germline, CDR1 ENHRY and CDR2 SYGVKD. This CDR3 is CATQLAGATETQYF. CDR3 nucleotides: TGTGCCACCCAATTAGCGGGGGCGACAGAGACCCAGTACTTC.

This clonotype appeared a few times. The CDR3 loop reads CASNQTGRHQPQHF. As DNA, the CDR3 is TGTGCCAGCAATCAAACAGGGCGGCATCAGCCCCAGCATTTT. The V and J genes are TRBV7-2 and TRBJ1-5; TRBD1 might be the D (6 bases). V was pared by 7 bases and J by 5 bases, with 15 bases between. Germline CDR1 reads SGHTA; CDR2 reads FQGNSA. The CDR3 length is 14 residues.

The chain employs TRBV11-2 and TRBJ2-2; 15 nucleotides agree with TRBD2. This CDR3 comprises 19 residues. Germline loops: CDR1 SGHAT, CDR2 FQNNGV. V was clipped by 5 bases and J by 0 bases; unmatched bases: 7. The CDR3 sequence: CASSPSGTSGGTNTGELFF. CDR3 DNA: TGTGCCAGCAGCCCTAGTGGGACTAGCGGGGGGACGAACACCGGGGAGCTGTTTTTT.

This clonotype was counted a few times. The V and J genes are TRBV7-2 and TRBJ1-5, with D possibly TRBD1 on 5 matching bases. Looked up from germline, CDR1 is SGHTA and CDR2 is FQGNSA. V gave up 0 bases and J gave up 0 bases, with 9 bases separating them. This CDR3 has 16 amino acids. The CDR3 DNA sequence: TGTGCCAGCAGCTTAGCGGGGGATTATAGCAATCAGCCCCAGCATTTT. The encoded protein is CASSLAGDYSNQPQHF.

This clonotype was recorded a few times. The V gene is TRBV7-9, the J gene TRBJ2-5, with D perhaps matching TRBD2 (6 bases). The CDR3 contains 15 residues. CDR1 is SEHNR, CDR2 FQNEAQ, per germline (reference sequence). Deletions cut 1 base from V and 3 bases from J, with 12 bases between. This chain's CDR3 is CASSLGGTLKETQYF. DNA for the CDR3: TGTGCCAGCAGCTTAGGCGGGACTTTAAAAGAGACCCAGTACTTC.

This chain connects TRBV7-8 to TRBJ1-6; 7 nucleotides match TRBD1. This CDR3 has 15 residues. The V gene's germline CDR1 is SGHVS and CDR2 FQNEAQ. V lost 1 base and J lost 7; bases outside the gene matches: 4. The CDR3 coding sequence is TGTGCCAGCAGCTTAGTTACCAGGGGGAATTCACCCCTCCACTTT. This encodes CASSLVTRGNSPLHF. Full variable domain (remainder filled in from reference TRBV7-8 and TRBJ1-6): GAGVSQSPRYKVAKRGQDVALRCDPISGHVSLFWYQQALGQGPEFLTYFQNEAQLDKSGLPSDRFFAERPEGSVSTLKIQRTQQEDSAVYLCASSLVTRGNSPLHFGNGTRLTVT.

This sequence joins TRBV7-2 and TRBJ1-2; no reliable D call. The germline gives CDR1 SGHTA, CDR2 FQGNSA. The CDR3 sequence is 14 residues long. Trimming left V 1 base short and J 4 bases short, with 10 bases between. The CDR3 DNA reads as TGTGCCAGCAGCTTAGAAAACACGATCTATGGCTACACCTTC. It codes for CASSLENTIYGYTF.

This clonotype has at least ten counts. The chain has TRBV5-1 and TRBJ2-1; 9 bases are shared with TRBD2. The germline V gene has CDR1 SGHRS and CDR2 YFSETQ. The V gene end was trimmed by 2 bases and the J gene end by 7 bases; junction bases not matched to a gene: 4. The CDR3 extends over 14 amino acids. CDR3: CASSFSSGGNEQFF. CDR3 bases: TGCGCCAGCAGCTTCTCGAGCGGGGGGAATGAGCAGTTCTTC.